Presented here are 7 T cell receptor beta chains from one specimen sequenced in a study of human T cells and chemical hapten exposure. Specified time point: patch test 2, 6 weeks after DPC sensitization. Specified treatment: therapeutic diphenylcyclopropenone sensitization with weekly scalp DPC. TCRdb passed the RACE reads through MiXCR, listing each CDR3 protein once. The sample carries about 84,000 distinct CDR3 sequences, roughly a tenth recorded once. The sequences come from whole blood, collected in connection with sensitization to the hapten diphenylcyclopropenone (DPC). These receptors were collected from a woman aged 45-65 years with alopecia areata. Some clones in this sample may be carry-over from other donors' samples.

There are many counts of this clonotype. The V and J genes are TRBV24-1 and TRBJ2-3, with D unclear. The CDR3 extends over 17 amino acids. Deletions cut 4 bases from V and 1 base from J, with 17 bases between. Per germline, CDR1 KGHDR and CDR2 SFDVKD. CDR3 protein: CATSDPLGASGTDTQYF. CDR3 in DNA: TGTGCCACCAGTGACCCGTTAGGAGCGAGCGGCACAGATACGCAGTATTTT.

Only a few counts were recorded for this clonotype. The rearrangement joins TRBV29-1 to TRBJ2-1; 16 bases agree with TRBD2. Per germline, CDR1 SQVTM and CDR2 ANQGSEA. The ends lost 6 bases at V and 8 bases at J; junction bases unmatched: 10. The CDR3 runs 16 residues. CDR3 in DNA: TGCAGCGTCGCTGGGACTAGCGGGAGGGCTCGGGATGAGCAGTTCTTC. This gives the protein CSVAGTSGRARDEQFF.

This clonotype was observed at least ten times. The rearrangement links TRBV9 to TRBJ2-1; 10 nucleotides agree with TRBD2. V lost 3 bases, J lost 7 bases, and 7 bases stayed unmatched. This CDR3 has 15 residues. CDR1 and CDR2 (germline): SGDLS, YYNGEE. This CDR3 reads CASSGRLAGDNEQFF. The CDR3 region has the DNA TGTGCCAGCAGCGGGCGCCTAGCGGGAGATAATGAGCAGTTCTTC.

In its sample, this clonotype was seen a few times. This chain links TRBV25-1 with TRBJ1-5; D ambiguous. The CDR3 spans 14 residues. V dropped 4 bases and J dropped 2 bases, with 9 bases sitting between them. In germline, CDR1 is MGHDK, CDR2 SYGVNS. The CDR3 DNA is TGTGCCAGCAGTGGTGAGTGGGGCAATCAGCCCCAGCATTTT. This gives the protein CASSGEWGNQPQHF.

This clonotype was seen at least ten times. This sequence joins TRBV6-5 and TRBJ1-5; no clear D gene. Deletions cut 7 bases from V and 7 bases from J, with 11 bases between. The CDR3 is made up of 12 amino acids. The germline V gene encodes CDR1 MNHEY and CDR2 SVGAGI. The CDR3: CASMDPGQPQHF. CDR3 in DNA: TGTGCCAGCATGGACCCCGGCCAGCCCCAGCATTTT.

This clonotype appeared a few times. The chain uses TRBV6-2 or TRBV6-3 and TRBJ2-5; the match to TRBD1 covers 7 bases. This CDR3 has 13 residues. Germline assignment: CDR1 MNHEY and CDR2 SVGEGT. V was clipped by 5 bases and J by 5 bases; unmatched bases: 5. The CDR3 region has the DNA TGTGCCAGCAGTCACCGACAGGGCGAGACCCAGTACTTC. Translated, it gives CASSHRQGETQYF.

This clonotype counts as medium-sized. This CDR3 reads CSVGLAGETQYF. Here the CDR3 DNA reads TGCAGTGTTGGACTAGCAGGCGAGACCCAGTACTTC. This chain links TRBV20-1 with TRBJ2-5; the match to TRBD2 covers 8 bases. Germline V gives CDR1 DFQATT, CDR2 SNEGSKA (reference sequence). This CDR3 region has 12 residues. V trimming: 7 bases; J trimming: 5 bases; junction bases outside the gene matches: 6.